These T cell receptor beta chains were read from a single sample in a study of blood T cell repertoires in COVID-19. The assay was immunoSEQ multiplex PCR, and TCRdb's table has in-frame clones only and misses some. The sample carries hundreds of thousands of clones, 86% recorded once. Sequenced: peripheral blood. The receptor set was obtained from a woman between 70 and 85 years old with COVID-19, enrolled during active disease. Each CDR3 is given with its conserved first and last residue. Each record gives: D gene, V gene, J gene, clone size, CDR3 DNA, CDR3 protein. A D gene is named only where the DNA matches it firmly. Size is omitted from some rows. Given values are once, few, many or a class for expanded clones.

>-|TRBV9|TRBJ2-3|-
TGTGCCAGCAGCGCCCACGGGGGTGGGGATACGCAGTATTTT
CASSAHGGGDTQYF
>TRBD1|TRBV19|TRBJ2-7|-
TGTGCCAGTAGTCGCCGGCCCGGACAGGGGTCAAACGAGCAGTACTTC
CASSRRPGQGSNEQYF
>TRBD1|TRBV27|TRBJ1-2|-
TGTGCCAGCAGTTTATATCGGGACAGCTATGGCTACACCTTC
CASSLYRDSYGYTF
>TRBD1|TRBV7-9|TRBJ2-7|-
TGTGCCAGCAGCTCCTCGGACAGGGGCGAGCAGTACTTC
CASSSSDRGEQYF
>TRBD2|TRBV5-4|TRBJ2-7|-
TGTGCCAGCAGCCCTAGCGGGGGCACACACTACGAGCAGTACTTC
CASSPSGGTHYEQYF
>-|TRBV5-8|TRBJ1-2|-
TGTGCCAGCAGCCACACGGGGTTGGACTATGGCTACACCTTC
CASSHTGLDYGYTF
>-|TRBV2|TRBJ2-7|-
TGTGCCAGCAGTGAGCAGGGAACCTACGAGCAGTACTTC
CASSEQGTYEQYF
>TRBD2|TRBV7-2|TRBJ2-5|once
TGTGCCAGCAGCTTATTAGCGAGCGGGGGCCCCATACAAGAGACCCAGTACTTC
CASSLLASGGPIQETQYF
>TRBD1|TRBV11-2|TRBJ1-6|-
TGTGCCAGCAGCTTATTGACAGGGGGGAGGGCACCCCTCCACTTT
CASSLLTGGRAPLHF
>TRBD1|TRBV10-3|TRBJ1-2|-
TGTGCCATCAGTGAAACAGGGGAGGATGGCTACACCTTC
CAISETGEDGYTF
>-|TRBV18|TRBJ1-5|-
TGTGCCAGCTCCCCAAACAGGGATCAGCCCCAGCATTTT
CASSPNRDQPQHF
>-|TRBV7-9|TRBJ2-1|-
TGTGCCAGCAGCTTAACAGGGTGGGATGAGCAGTTCTTC
CASSLTGWDEQFF
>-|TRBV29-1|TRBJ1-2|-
TGCAGCGTTGCCAGGGGAAACTATGGCTACACCTTC
CSVARGNYGYTF
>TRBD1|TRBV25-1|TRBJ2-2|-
TGTGCCAGCACTAGGACAGGGGACACCGGGGAGCTGTTTTTT
CASTRTGDTGELFF
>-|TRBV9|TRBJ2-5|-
TGTGCCAGCAGCGTAGCACCCGGGAGTCGAGAGACCCAGTACTTC
CASSVAPGSRETQYF
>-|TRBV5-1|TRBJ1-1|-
TGCGCCAGCAGCACGACGGGGGGGCGACAGACTGAAGCTTTCTTT
CASSTTGGRQTEAFF
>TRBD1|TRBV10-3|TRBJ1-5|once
TGTGCCATCAGTGAACAGGGGCTACTACATCAGCCCCAGCATTTT
CAISEQGLLHQPQHF
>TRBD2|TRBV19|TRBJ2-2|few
TGTGCCAGTACCTCGGGCGGGAGCGGGCACACCGGGGAGCTGTTTTTT
CASTSGGSGHTGELFF
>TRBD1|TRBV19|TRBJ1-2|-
TGTGCCAGCAACAGGGGATTATATGGCTACACCTTC
CASNRGLYGYTF
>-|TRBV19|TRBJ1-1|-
TGTGCCTCCCGGGTAAGCGAGGGGAACACTGAAGCTTTCTTT
CASRVSEGNTEAFF
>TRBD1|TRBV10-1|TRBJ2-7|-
TGCGCCAGCAGTGCCGGGACAGGGGGGGACGAGCAGTACTTC
CASSAGTGGDEQYF
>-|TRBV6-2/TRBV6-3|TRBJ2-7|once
TGTGCCAGCAGCCGCGGGGTAAGCTCCTACGAGCAGTACTTC
CASSRGVSSYEQYF
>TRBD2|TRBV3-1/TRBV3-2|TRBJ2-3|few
TGTGCCAGCAGCCAAATCCGAGGGACTACCGAGACGCAGTATTTT
CASSQIRGTTETQYF
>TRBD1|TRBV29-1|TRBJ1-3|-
TGCAGCGTTCAGAGGGGGCTCGGAAACACCATATATTTT
CSVQRGLGNTIYF
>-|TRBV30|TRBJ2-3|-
TGTGCCTGGATGGACAGAAGGAGCACAGATACGCAGTATTTT
CAWMDRRSTDTQYF
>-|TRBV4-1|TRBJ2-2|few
TGCGCCAGCAGCCAAGCGGGCGGACGGGGGAACACCGGGGAGCTGTTTTTT
CASSQAGGRGNTGELFF
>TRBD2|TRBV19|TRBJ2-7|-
TGTGCCAGTAGTCCTTTGCGGGGGGGGGCCGACGAGCAGTACTTC
CASSPLRGGADEQYF
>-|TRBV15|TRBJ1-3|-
TGTGCCACCAGCAGAGATGGTCAGGGTAACGGAAACACCATATATTTT
CATSRDGQGNGNTIYF
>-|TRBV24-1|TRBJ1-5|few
TGTGCCACCAGCGGACAGAATAGCAATCAGCCCCAGCATTTT
CATSGQNSNQPQHF
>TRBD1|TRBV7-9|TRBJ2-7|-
TGTGCCAGCAGCCCCAGACAGGGCCCCCACGAGCAGTACTTC
CASSPRQGPHEQYF
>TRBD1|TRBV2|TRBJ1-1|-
TGTGCCAGCAGTCCATCAGGGGGCGATCGGGGAGCTTTCTTT
CASSPSGGDRGAFF
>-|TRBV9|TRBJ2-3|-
TGTGCCAGCAGCGTAGTGGGGGGACGCACAGATACGCAGTATTTT
CASSVVGGRTDTQYF
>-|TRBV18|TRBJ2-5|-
TGTGCCAGCTCCCGCGGAGAGACCCAGTACTTC
CASSRGETQYF
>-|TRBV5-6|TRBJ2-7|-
TGTGCCAGCAGCTTGGCAGGCACAAGCTACGAGCAGTACTTC
CASSLAGTSYEQYF
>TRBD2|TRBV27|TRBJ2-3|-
TGTGCCAGCAGTCCCGGACTAGCGGGGGGGCGTGTGACGGATACGCAGTATTTT
CASSPGLAGGRVTDTQYF
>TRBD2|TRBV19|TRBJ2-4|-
TGTGCCAGTAGTGACCCCCGGACTAGCGGGGGGGCCGTCGCGAAAAACATTCAGTACTTC
CASSDPRTSGGAVAKNIQYF
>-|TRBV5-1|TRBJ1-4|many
TGCGCCAGCGGAGACCGGGTCAATGAAAAACTGTTTTTT
CASGDRVNEKLFF
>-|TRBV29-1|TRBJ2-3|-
TGCAGCGTCCGAGACAGAGCTGGCACAGATACGCAGTATTTT
CSVRDRAGTDTQYF
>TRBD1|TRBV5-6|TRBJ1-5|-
TGTGCCAGCAGCTGGGGGACAGGGGGGCAGCCCCAGCATTTT
CASSWGTGGQPQHF
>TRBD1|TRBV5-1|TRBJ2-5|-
TGCGCCAGCACCAATCCCCAGGGGGACCAAGAGACCCAGTACTTC
CASTNPQGDQETQYF
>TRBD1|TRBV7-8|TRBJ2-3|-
TGTGCCAGCAGCAAAGGACAGGGAAGCACAGATACGCAGTATTTT
CASSKGQGSTDTQYF
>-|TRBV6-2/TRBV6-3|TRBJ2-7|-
TGTGCCAGCAGTTACATGCAGGGGATCTACGAGCAGTACTTC
CASSYMQGIYEQYF
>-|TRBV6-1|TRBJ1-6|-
TGTGCCAGCAGTGCCGGGACACCTTCCTCCTATAATTCACCCCTCCACTTT
CASSAGTPSSYNSPLHF
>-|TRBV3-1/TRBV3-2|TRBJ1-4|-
TGTGCCAGCGGCTGGGGGGGCAATGAAAAACTGTTTTTT
CASGWGGNEKLFF
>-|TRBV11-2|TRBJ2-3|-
TGTGCCAGCAGCTTACTGCCTACGGGACAAGACACAGATACGCAGTATTTT
CASSLLPTGQDTDTQYF
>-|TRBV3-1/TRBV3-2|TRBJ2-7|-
TGTGCCAGCAGCCAAGCCAGGGGGGCCGAGCAGTACTTC
CASSQARGAEQYF